This T cell receptor beta chain was sequenced during a study of shared clonotypes between healthy human individuals. The repertoire was sequenced with immunoSEQ multiplex PCR; TCRdb's copy has only in-frame clones and lacks some. This table has approximately 530,000 clones, 90% to 96% appearing once. Healthy and HIV-negative, the adult donors had no recent acute infections or vaccinations. Sequencing was done on a sample of naive CD4+ T cells sorted from blood. Described subset: CD45RA+ positively selected. The receptor was derived from a woman in her twenties or thirties in good health.

CDR3 DNA: TGTGCCAGTAGTCTCTACCGACAGGGACCAAACTCTGGAAACACCATATATTTT. Translating gives CASSLYRQGPNSGNTIYF. The gene calls are TRBV19 and TRBJ1-3; 7 positions agree with TRBD1. The CDR3 has 18 amino acids. Germline V CDR1 and CDR2: LNHDA, SQIVND (reference sequence). V was clipped by 5 bases and J by 0 bases; unmatched bases: 13.